The T cell receptor (beta chain) under discussion was sequenced for a study of T cell clonality in common variable immunodeficiency. Study results and limitations: Fewer TCRbeta clones were shared among CVID subjects than controls. Compared with healthy controls, CVID subjects showed increased TCRbeta clonality, mostly in about a third. In common variable immunodeficiency, TCR beta chains reportedly carried fewer deletions and N-nucleotide insertions.

Measured with immunoSEQ multiplex PCR; TCRdb has only the in-frame clones, and not every one. The repertoire consists of approximately 34,000 clones, none detected only once. Patients and controls were mostly of Caucasian heritage. Germline CDR1 LNHDA, CDR2 SQIVND (reference sequence). The CDR3 loop spans 12 amino acids. Trimming cost V 5 bases and J 6 bases, with 10 bases left between them. This clone was observed at least ten times. Its antigen remains unknown. The missing CDR3 end, 3 residues past where the read stops, is filled in from the germline J gene. The chain is built from TRBV19 and TRBJ2-5, with D uncertain. The sequencing sample was made of peripheral blood mononuclear cells. The TCR sequence derives from a person aged 18 to 75 in good health. The CDR3: CASSSSFKTQYF. CDR3 DNA (partial): TGTGCCAGTAGTTCCTCCTTTAAGACC. Filled out from reference TRBV19 and TRBJ2-5, the complete variable domain reads DGGITQSPKYLFRKEGQNVTLSCEQNLNHDAMYWYRQDPGQGLRLIYYSQIVNDFQKGDIAEGYSVSREKKESFPLTVTSAQKNPTAFYLCASSSSFKTQYFGPGTRLLVL.